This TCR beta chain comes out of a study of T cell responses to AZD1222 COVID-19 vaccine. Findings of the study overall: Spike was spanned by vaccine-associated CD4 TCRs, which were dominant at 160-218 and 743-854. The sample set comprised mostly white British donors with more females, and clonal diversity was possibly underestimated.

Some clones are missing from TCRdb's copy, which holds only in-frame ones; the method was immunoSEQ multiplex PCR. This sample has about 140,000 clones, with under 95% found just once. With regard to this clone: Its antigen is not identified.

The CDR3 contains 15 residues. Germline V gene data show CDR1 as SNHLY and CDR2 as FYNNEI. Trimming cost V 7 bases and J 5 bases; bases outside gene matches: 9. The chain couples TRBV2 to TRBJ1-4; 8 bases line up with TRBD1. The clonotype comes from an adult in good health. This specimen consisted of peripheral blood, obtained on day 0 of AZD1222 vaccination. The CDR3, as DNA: TGTGCCAGCAACAGGGGGGGACAGCCAAATGAAAAACTGTTTTTT. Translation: CASNRGGQPNEKLFF. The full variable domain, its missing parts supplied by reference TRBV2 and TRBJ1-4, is EPEVTQTPSHQVTQMGQEVILRCVPISNHLYFYWYRQILGQKVEFLVSFYNNEISEKSEIFDDQFSVERPDGSNFTLKIRSTKLEDSAMYFCASNRGGQPNEKLFFGSGTQLSVL.